These 17 T cell receptor beta chains were sequenced from one sample in a study of CD8+ T cells in alopecia areata. cDNA reverse transcribed from extracted RNA served as the sequencing template. TCRdb keeps only in-frame clones here, not all; method: immunoSEQ multiplex PCR. This table has around 150,000 clones, 65% appearing once. Treatment described: oral pan-JAK inhibitor, 5-10 mg twice daily. This material consisted of CD4+ T cells sorted from blood, taken at week 4, from a patient treated with tofacitinib. The receptors derive from a human donor with alopecia areata.

The chain links TRBV30 to TRBJ1-1; D may be TRBD1 (6 bases). The V gene's germline CDR1 is GTSNPN and CDR2 SVGIG (reference sequence). Trimming took off 4 bases at V and 6 bases at J, with 12 bases between the two ends. CDR3 size: 12 residues. The CDR3 sequence: CAWKRGNSEAFF. The CDR3 bases are TGTGCCTGGAAGAGGGGGAATTCTGAAGCTTTCTTT.

This clone was observed a few times. The chain is built from TRBV30 and TRBJ1-1; D ambiguous. V was trimmed by 4 bases and J by 0 bases, leaving 6 bases between them. Germline CDR1 reads GTSNPN; CDR2 reads SVGIG (reference sequence). This CDR3 has 12 amino acids. CDR3 DNA sequence: TGTGCCTGGAAACAGATGAACACTGAAGCTTTCTTT. It yields the protein CAWKQMNTEAFF.

V is TRBV30 and J is TRBJ1-1; 7 bases agree with TRBD1. The J segment lost 0 bases and the V segment lost 1 base, leaving 8 bases of the junction unmatched. The CDR3 has 16 amino acids. CDR1 is GTSNPN, CDR2 SVGIG, per germline (reference sequence). CDR3 sequence (DNA): TGTGCCTGGAGTGCCAGGGGGATCCGTATGAACACTGAAGCTTTCTTT. Amino acid sequence: CAWSARGIRMNTEAFF.

The rearrangement uses TRBV6-1 and TRBJ2-2; possibly TRBD1 for D (6 bases). The V gene lost 4 bases and the J gene lost 4 bases, with 10 bases spanning the gap. The germline CDR1 and CDR2 sequences are MNHNS and SASEGT. The CDR3 runs 14 residues. Here the CDR3 DNA reads TGTGCCAGCAGTGCGGCCAGGGGCACCGGGGAGCTGTTTTTT. Residues: CASSAARGTGELFF.

The chain is built from TRBV5-6 and TRBJ2-7; D not resolved. There are 12 residues in the CDR3. Trimming pared 2 bases from V and 1 base from J, leaving 4 bases between. Germline V gene sequence: CDR1 SGHDT, CDR2 YYEEEE. CDR3 DNA sequence: TGTGCCAGCAGCTTCGGGTCCTACGAGCAGTACTTC. Its translation is CASSFGSYEQYF.

The CDR3 DNA reads as TGTGCCAGCAGTTTAGTTCAGGGCTCGAATCAGCCCCAGCATTTT. Its protein product is CASSLVQGSNQPQHF. The J gene is TRBJ1-5, the V gene TRBV27, with D possibly matching TRBD1 (5 bases). The ends were cut back, 2 bases at V and 4 bases at J, with 12 bases in the middle. Looked up from germline, CDR1 is MNHEY and CDR2 is SMNVEV (reference sequence). The CDR3 runs 15 residues.

The chain links TRBV5-1 to TRBJ2-1, with 7 positions matching TRBD1. Germline CDR1 reads SGHRS; CDR2 reads YFSETQ. The CDR3 consists of 15 residues. J lost 6 bases, V lost 3 bases, and 9 bases had no gene match. The DNA of the CDR3 is TGCGCCAGCAGCTCTCCCGGGACAGCAGGCAATGAGCAGTTCTTC. It encodes CASSSPGTAGNEQFF.

In nucleotides, the CDR3 is TGTGCCTGGACAACGGGTAACTATGGCTACACCTTC. Translating gives CAWTTGNYGYTF. The chain joins TRBV30 to TRBJ1-2; D not certain. Germline loops: CDR1 GTSNPN, CDR2 SVGIG (reference sequence). With 4 bases removed from V and 1 base from J, the gap between germline ends came to 7 bases. The CDR3 spans 12 residues.

This chain uses TRBV25-1 with TRBJ2-2, with D tentatively TRBD1 (5 bases). CDR1 and CDR2 from the germline V gene are MGHDK and SYGVNS. Trimming took off 4 bases at V and 7 bases at J, with 13 bases between the two ends. The CDR3 covers 14 residues. The CDR3 sequence is CASSGLWGGGELFF. The CDR3 DNA follows: TGTGCCAGCAGTGGGCTGTGGGGCGGCGGGGAGCTGTTTTTT.

This sequence joins TRBV30 and TRBJ2-3, with D maybe TRBD2 (5 bases). Looked up from germline, CDR1 is GTSNPN and CDR2 is SVGIG (reference sequence). Trimming cost V 0 bases and J 5 bases, with 12 bases left between them. The CDR3 spans 14 residues. The CDR3 sequence: CAWSVRAGEDTQYF. The CDR3 bases are TGTGCCTGGAGTGTGCGGGCAGGAGAAGATACGCAGTATTTT.

In its sample, this clone was seen a few times. The rearrangement links TRBV29-1 to TRBJ1-1; D is perhaps TRBD1 (5 bases). The CDR3 is 12 residues long. Germline assignment: CDR1 SQVTM and CDR2 ANQGSEA. V was clipped by 6 bases and J by 4 bases, with 12 bases between them. The CDR3 DNA reads as TGCAGCGTCCTCCGGGGCGGCACTGAAGCTTTCTTT. Its protein product is CSVLRGGTEAFF.

The chain carries TRBV20-1 and TRBJ2-2, with D unclear. CDR1 is DFQATT, CDR2 SNEGSKA, per germline (reference sequence). V lost 7 bases, J lost 3 bases, and 6 bases lay in between. The CDR3 length is 11 residues. In DNA form, the CDR3 reads TGCAGTGTCGCATACACCGGGGAGCTGTTTTTT. Amino acids: CSVAYTGELFF.

The chain is built from TRBV13 and TRBJ2-2; D might be TRBD2 (6 bases). In germline, CDR1 is PRHDT, CDR2 FYEKMQ (reference sequence). CDR3 length: 15 residues. The germline V and J ends were trimmed by 5 bases and 7 bases, with 17 bases remaining between them. Here the CDR3 reads CASSPGPTSSGELFF. As DNA, the CDR3 is TGTGCCAGCAGCCCGGGTCCAACTAGCAGCGGGGAGCTGTTTTTT.

The J gene is TRBJ1-6, the V gene TRBV15; 10 bases fit TRBD1. The germline CDR1 and CDR2 sequences are LNHNV and YYDKDF (reference sequence). The V segment lost 4 bases and the J segment 9 bases; nucleotides outside the gene matches: 6. CDR3 length: 15 residues. CDR3 in DNA: TGTGCCACCAGCATGTCCGACAGGGGGCTTTCACCCCTCCACTTT. It translates to CATSMSDRGLSPLHF.

This clone was counted only a few times. The chain uses TRBV6-1 and TRBJ2-6, with TRBD1 as a possible D gene (6 bases). This CDR3 is 15 amino acids long. Germline assignment: CDR1 MNHNS and CDR2 SASEGT. V lost 4 bases and J lost 2, with 9 bases in between. The CDR3 is CASSANRAGANVLTF. DNA of the CDR3: TGTGCCAGCAGTGCCAACAGGGCTGGGGCCAACGTCCTGACTTTC.

There are a few counts of this clone. V is TRBV9 and J is TRBJ2-7; D is unresolved. This CDR3 spans 14 amino acids. V gave up 4 bases and J gave up 2 bases, with 13 bases separating them. Looked up from germline, CDR1 is SGDLS and CDR2 is YYNGEE. The chain's CDR3 is CASSPQDGPYEQYF. CDR3 in DNA: TGTGCCAGCAGCCCCCAGGACGGACCCTACGAGCAGTACTTC.

This clone came up a few times. The chain has TRBV5-1 and TRBJ2-1; the D gene is possibly TRBD1 (5 bases). CDR1 is SGHRS, CDR2 YFSETQ, per germline. V was clipped by 1 base and J by 0 bases, with 8 bases between them. The CDR3 covers 15 residues. Here the CDR3 reads CASSLRGASYNEQFF. The CDR3 nucleotides read TGCGCCAGCAGCTTGAGGGGTGCCTCCTACAATGAGCAGTTCTTC.